Sequencing of this T cell receptor (beta chain) was carried out in a study of tumor-infiltrating lymphocytes in primary liver carcinoma. Unsorted bulk tissue of roughly 20-31 mg yielded co-extracted RNA and DNA. The study found over 90% viable tumor cells in every tumor sample. Concerning this clonotype itself: Antigen: not known. Sequence at one end of the junction differs from germline and may be a read error.

cDNA specific to TCR beta was made from about 0.45 ug of total RNA, with a constant-region primer employed for priming. Slightly modified ARM-PCR, run as three nested multiplex PCR rounds, produced the TCR beta libraries. The first two PCR rounds used TRBV1-TRBV30 forward primers with a C-beta reverse primer, approximately 11 cycles each. TCRdb used MiXCR to reprocess the multiplex PCR reads, holding one entry per CDR3 protein. In the table there are around 50,000 distinct CDR3 sequences, 70% to 75% of which are singletons. Points from the study as a whole: Only about 8-25% of top clones were detected in all five tumor regions.

This CDR3 contains 16 residues. The V gene's germline CDR1 is SEHNR and CDR2 FQNEAQ (reference sequence). Sequenced material: liver tumor tissue from sampling region 3. Subset in this sample: tumor region T3, left-lateral pole. The sequence was obtained from a man in his forties or fifties with primary liver carcinoma and hepatitis B virus infection. The chain joins TRBV7-9 to TRBJ2-7; D tentatively reads TRBD1 or TRBD2 (5 bases each). Here the CDR3 DNA reads TGTGCCAGCAGCGCTTCTCCCCGGGACCGGGCCTACGAACAGCACTTC. Protein: CASSASPRDRAYEQHF.